Each of the 27 T cell receptor beta chains below was sequenced from the same sample in a study of cytomegalovirus exposure and HLA in healthy donors. PCR used 60 Vbeta primers and 13 Jbeta primers. The table came from immunoSEQ multiplex PCR; TCRdb's copy has only in-frame clones and leaves some out. Altogether approximately 110,000 clones are present, under 80% being singletons, with the ten largest covering approximately 8.6%. Sequenced material: PBMCs. These receptors were obtained from a woman aged 40 to 50 in good health and CMV-seropositive.

The V call is TRBV5-1, the J call TRBJ1-4; 10 bases align to TRBD1. The germline gives CDR1 SGHRS, CDR2 YFSETQ. The V and J ends lost 4 bases and 5 bases, in that order; junction bases with no gene match: 2. The CDR3 has 14 residues. The CDR3 nucleotides are TGCGCCAGCAGCGGGACAGGGGCCAATGAAAAACTGTTTTTT. Its translation: CASSGTGANEKLFF.

The rearrangement joins TRBV5-4 to TRBJ2-5; D gene uncertain. Gene TRBJ2-7 matches the end of the DNA better, so the J call may be wrong. The CDR3 is 14 residues long. CDR1 is SGHNT and CDR2 is YYREEE in the germline V gene (reference sequence). The CDR3 is CASSYDGRYYEQYF. The DNA of the CDR3 is TGTGCCAGCAGCTACGACGGAAGGTACTACGAGCAGTACTTC.

The rearrangement uses TRBV12-5 and TRBJ2-7; D is unresolved. Trimming pared 5 bases from V and 4 bases from J, leaving 12 bases between. Germline lookup yields CDR1 LGHNT and CDR2 FRNRAP. The CDR3 has 13 residues. The CDR3, as DNA: TGTGCTAGTGGTAACAGTCCTATGTACGAGCAGTACTTC. This gives the protein CASGNSPMYEQYF.

This clone has more than one count but fewer than ten. The chain joins TRBV28 to TRBJ1-3; D remains unclear. The V end lost 3 bases, the J end lost 5 bases, and 8 bases lay between the germline ends. The CDR3 runs 13 residues. CDR1 and CDR2 (germline): MDHEN, SYDVKM. This chain's CDR3 is CASSFTGRNTIYF. The CDR3 nucleotides are TGTGCCAGCAGTTTTACGGGGAGAAACACCATATATTTT. Looking up the rest from reference TRBV28 and TRBJ1-3 gives the full variable domain: DVKVTQSSRYLVKRTGEKVFLECVQDMDHENMFWYRQDPGLGLRLIYFSYDVKMKEKGDIPEGYSVSREKKERFSLILESASTNQTSMYLCASSFTGRNTIYFGEGSWLTVV.

The chain links TRBV14 to TRBJ2-1; 9 bases are a match to TRBD2. Germline V gene lookup returns CDR1 SGHDN and CDR2 FVKESK. The V segment lost 7 bases and the J segment 11 bases; nucleotides outside the gene matches: 6. The CDR3 has 12 residues. Here the CDR3 reads CASMAGGNKQFF. The CDR3 DNA sequence: TGTGCCAGCATGGCGGGGGGGAATAAGCAGTTCTTC.

The chain has TRBV5-1 and TRBJ2-5; TRBD1 agrees at 7 bases. With the DNA end fitting TRBJ2-7 better, the J assignment may be wrong. Germline V gene lookup returns CDR1 SGHRS and CDR2 YFSETQ. CDR3 size: 15 residues. CDR3 nucleotides: TGCGCCAGCAGCGCTGGACAGGACGTCATCTACGAGCAGTACTTC. Protein: CASSAGQDVIYEQYF.

Points on this clone: Other DNA sequences in this sample translate to the same CDR3. The V and J genes are TRBV5-1 and TRBJ1-1, with D unresolved. V was cut by 4 bases and J by 2 bases, with 12 bases left in between. Per germline, CDR1 SGHRS and CDR2 YFSETQ. The length of the CDR3 is 14 residues. The CDR3 protein is CASSRDTFNTEAFF. The CDR3 DNA follows: TGCGCCAGCAGCCGCGACACATTCAACACTGAAGCTTTCTTT.

Comment on this clone: A junction end diverges from the germline sequence, so it may reflect a read error. The J gene is TRBJ2-5, the V gene TRBV4-3; the D is unclear. This CDR3 has 15 amino acids. Germline V CDR1 and CDR2: LGHNA, YSLEER. The CDR3 DNA reads TGCGCCAGCAACCAAATCAGACATGCCCAAGAGACCCAGTACTTC. Protein product: CASNQIRHAQETQYF.

The CDR3 DNA is TGCGCCAGCAGCTTTTTCGGTGAGCAGTTCTTC. Amino acid sequence: CASSFFGEQFF. The J gene is TRBJ2-1, the V gene TRBV5-1; D gene uncertain. The V gene lost 2 bases and the J gene lost 9 bases, with 6 bases spanning the gap. From germline, CDR1 is SGHRS and CDR2 YFSETQ. This CDR3 has 11 residues.

V usage is TRBV18 and J usage is TRBJ2-1; no clear D. The germline gives CDR1 KGHSH, CDR2 LQKENI. Between the trimmed V and J ends, which lost 2 bases and 9 bases, there was a span of 8 bases. This CDR3 comprises 12 residues. The CDR3 bases are TGTGCCAGCTCACCAGAGCGATCTGAGCAGTTCTTC. As protein: CASSPERSEQFF.

The genes are TRBV14 and TRBJ2-2; no clear D gene. Trimming pared 2 bases from V and 6 bases from J, leaving 10 bases between. Germline CDR1 is SGHDN and CDR2 is FVKESK. This CDR3 comprises 14 residues. The CDR3 coding sequence is TGTGCCAGCAGCCAATTAATCACGGCCGGGGAGCTGTTTTTT. Protein product: CASSQLITAGELFF.

The rearrangement joins TRBV4-1 to TRBJ2-1, with D unresolved. The germline V gene has CDR1 MGHRA and CDR2 YSYEKL. CDR3 length equals 14 residues. Trimming stripped 3 bases from V and 5 bases from J, with 11 bases between. CDR3 sequence: CASSQPLVNNEQFF. CDR3 coding DNA: TGCGCCAGCAGCCAGCCCCTAGTGAACAATGAGCAGTTCTTC.

The chain is built from TRBV18 and TRBJ2-1, with 12 bases that match TRBD2. Germline V lookup: CDR1 KGHSH, CDR2 LQKENI. The CDR3 has 15 residues. Trimming took 2 bases from V and 6 from J; bases not matched to a gene: 2. The CDR3: CASSPGLAGSNEQFF. DNA of the CDR3: TGTGCCAGCTCACCAGGACTAGCGGGATCCAATGAGCAGTTCTTC.

The genes are TRBV6-1 and TRBJ1-2, with 8 bases matching TRBD1. From germline, CDR1 is MNHNS and CDR2 SASEGT. This CDR3 has 15 residues. Losses at the gene ends were 6 bases for V and 5 bases for J; bases not matched to a gene: 11. DNA of the CDR3: TGTGCCAGCAGGACCACGGGACAGGAGACGTATGGCTACACCTTC. Amino acids: CASRTTGQETYGYTF.

The V call is TRBV7-9, the J call TRBJ2-1; D gene ambiguous. The CDR3 totals 13 residues. Germline CDR1 and CDR2: SEHNR and FQNEAQ (reference sequence). Trimming removed 2 bases from V and 5 bases from J, with 7 bases in between. The CDR3 region is CASSLSSDNEQFF. The CDR3 DNA reads as TGTGCCAGCAGCTTAAGTTCGGACAATGAGCAGTTCTTC. The whole variable domain, filled in from reference TRBV7-9 and TRBJ2-1, reads DTGVSQNPRHKITKRGQNVTFRCDPISEHNRLYWYRQTLGQGPEFLTYFQNEAQLEKSRLLSDRFSAERPKGSFSTLEIQRTEQGDSAMYLCASSLSSDNEQFFGPGTRLTVL.

V usage is TRBV5-1 and J usage is TRBJ2-1; weak D call: TRBD2 (5 bases). Between the trimmed V and J ends, which lost 1 base and 8 bases, there was a span of 10 bases. Germline V gene data show CDR1 as SGHRS and CDR2 as YFSETQ. The CDR3 has 13 residues. Here the CDR3 reads CASSLMEAHEQFF. The CDR3 nucleotides read TGCGCCAGCAGCTTGATGGAGGCTCATGAGCAGTTCTTC. Full variable domain (remainder filled in from reference TRBV5-1 and TRBJ2-1): KAGVTQTPRYLIKTRGQQVTLSCSPISGHRSVSWYQQTPGQGLQFLFEYFSETQRNKGNFPGRFSGRQFSNSRSEMNVSTLELGDSALYLCASSLMEAHEQFFGPGTRLTVL.

In its sample, this clone was seen a few times. This rearrangement joins TRBV5-1 to TRBJ2-7, with 8 bases fitting TRBD1. The germline V gene encodes CDR1 SGHRS and CDR2 YFSETQ. Trimming took 0 bases from V and 4 from J; bases not matched to a gene: 3. The CDR3 is 14 residues long. The CDR3 DNA is TGCGCCAGCAGCTTGGACAGGGGGAATTACGAGCAGTACTTC. This encodes CASSLDRGNYEQYF.

V and J are TRBV18 and TRBJ1-6; no clear D gene. The CDR3 is 16 amino acids. Trimming left V 2 bases short and J 0 bases short, with 8 bases between. Germline assignment: CDR1 KGHSH and CDR2 LQKENI. CDR3 in amino acids: CASSPGPNSYNSPLHF. The CDR3 nucleotides read TGTGCCAGCTCACCAGGGCCTAACTCCTATAATTCACCCCTCCACTTT.

J is TRBJ2-3 and V is TRBV27; no clear D. Trimming removed 3 bases at V and 4 bases at J, with 14 bases between. Germline V gene data show CDR1 as MNHEY and CDR2 as SMNVEV (reference sequence). This CDR3 region has 15 residues. As DNA, the CDR3 is TGTGCCAGCAGTTTCCTAGGAACAATCGCAGATACGCAGTATTTT. Translated: CASSFLGTIADTQYF.

Points on this clone: A junction end diverges from the germline sequence, so it may reflect a read error. V is TRBV7-7 and J is TRBJ2-5; D possibly corresponds to TRBD1 (6 bases). This CDR3 spans 13 amino acids. The V gene's germline CDR1 is SSHAT and CDR2 FNYEAQ (reference sequence). CDR3 sequence (DNA): TGTGCTAGCAGCCGGACAGTTCAAGAGACCCAGTACTTC. It yields the protein CASSRTVQETQYF.

The genes are TRBV29-1 and TRBJ2-7; a weak D match, TRBD1 (5 bases). The V end lost 1 base, the J end lost 1 base, and 17 bases lay between the germline ends. The length of the CDR3 is 16 residues. Germline loops: CDR1 SQVTM, CDR2 ANQGSEA. The CDR3 region has the DNA TGCAGCGTTGAAGTCTCTCCAGGGCAGAGGTCCTACGAGCAGTACTTC. Translating gives CSVEVSPGQRSYEQYF.

This sequence joins TRBV5-6 and TRBJ2-7; possible D gene TRBD2, 5 bases. The V gene's germline CDR1 is SGHDT and CDR2 YYEEEE. Deletions cut 4 bases from V and 3 bases from J, with 23 bases between. The CDR3 covers 17 residues. The CDR3 sequence: CASSPRILDFPHYEQYF. The CDR3 nucleotides are TGTGCCAGCAGCCCCCGTATTTTGGACTTCCCCCACTACGAGCAGTACTTC.

This sequence joins TRBV19 and TRBJ2-2, with a possible D match to TRBD1 (6 bases). The CDR3 totals 16 residues. CDR1 and CDR2 (germline): LNHDA, SQIVND (reference sequence). V lost 4 bases to trimming and J lost 0 bases, with 12 bases between them. The CDR3 spells CASSTVQGTNTGELFF. The CDR3, as DNA: TGTGCCAGTAGTACGGTCCAGGGGACGAACACCGGGGAGCTGTTTTTT.

This chain uses TRBV23-1 with TRBJ2-5; 7 bases line up with TRBD1. TRBV23-1 is known as an ORF, though its function is uncertain. Unmatched junction bases numbered 23, after V lost 11 bases and J lost 5 bases. The CDR3 runs 17 residues. In DNA, the CDR3 is TGCGCCCCAAGTCCCGCGAAACCCAGGGGGTTTAGGGAGACCCAGTACTTC. Translation: CAPSPAKPRGFRETQYF.

The V and J genes are TRBV11-2 and TRBJ2-2; 8 nucleotides agree with TRBD1. Looked up from germline, CDR1 is SGHAT and CDR2 is FQNNGV. The ends lost 2 bases at V and 8 bases at J; junction bases unmatched: 4. The CDR3 is 14 amino acids. The CDR3 sequence: CASSLPRGRGELFF. CDR3 DNA: TGTGCCAGCAGCTTACCCAGGGGGCGAGGGGAGCTGTTTTTT. The variable domain in full, completed from reference TRBV11-2 and TRBJ2-2, reads EAGVAQSPRYKIIEKRQSVAFWCNPISGHATLYWYQQILGQGPKLLIQFQNNGVVDDSQLPKDRFSAERLKGVDSTLKIQPAKLEDSAVYLCASSLPRGRGELFFGEGSRLTVL.

The chain carries TRBV4-1 and TRBJ2-5; no clear D gene. The V gene's germline CDR1 is MGHRA and CDR2 YSYEKL. Trimming pared 1 base from V and 6 bases from J, leaving 12 bases between. This CDR3 region has 14 residues. CDR3 sequence: CASSQGEVRKTQYF. CDR3 DNA: TGCGCCAGCAGCCAAGGTGAGGTGCGGAAGACCCAGTACTTC.

This chain links TRBV12-5 with TRBJ2-2, with unresolved D. The CDR3 covers 19 residues. Trimming took 0 bases from V and 6 from J, leaving 23 bases between them. Germline-derived CDR1 and CDR2 are LGHNT and FRNRAP. As DNA, the CDR3 is TGTGCTAGTGGTTTGGTATTATCAGGAAACGAACCCCCGGCCGGGGAGCTGTTTTTT. Translation gives CASGLVLSGNEPPAGELFF.